This T cell receptor beta chain appears in the sequencing data of a study of blood T cell repertoires in COVID-19. Study context: Samples representing acute and convalescent COVID-19 were sourced from the United States, Italy and Spain. In each case, the material was cDNA or gDNA derived from T cells, B-cell-depleted T cells, or PBMCs.

Original processing methods: From reference gene primer amplification, estimates of nucleated cell counts were derived. The assay was immunoSEQ multiplex PCR, and TCRdb's table has in-frame clones only and misses some. Clone size and V and J calls were adopted from that table, with D and trimming inferred from the DNA. The sample shows 65,000 to 85,000 clones, roughly nine tenths of them seen only once. CDR3 length: 15 residues. Trimming removed 5 bases at V and 5 bases at J, with 13 bases between. Germline assignment: CDR1 SGHTA and CDR2 FQGNSA. The specimen was peripheral blood. J is TRBJ1-6 and V is TRBV7-2; D is ambiguous. The source is a man aged 50 to 60 with active COVID-19. The CDR3 is CASSPRGANNSPLHF. The CDR3, as DNA: TGTGCCAGCAGCCCTCGAGGAGCAAATAATTCACCCCTCCACTTT.